The clone carrying this TCR beta chain was counted many times. To make TCR beta libraries, researchers used iRepertoire HTBI primers and Arm-PCR of CDR3 regions. TCRdb re-analysed the multiplex PCR reads in MiXCR, keeping a single row per CDR3 protein. The sample consists of roughly 250,000 distinct CDR3 sequences, roughly 18% of them appearing once. Time point noted: newly diagnosed GD, antithyroid drugs for less than 3 months. Isolated PBMC RNA provided the starting material for the TCR library. The sample belongs to a study of regulatory T cells in long-lasting Graves disease. For the study at large: The antithyroid drugs taken by newly diagnosed Graves' patients had been used for under 3 months.

This CDR3 contains 15 residues. Looked up from germline, CDR1 is SEHNR and CDR2 is FQNEAQ (reference sequence). Between the trimmed V and J ends, which lost 1 base and 0 bases, there was a span of 7 bases. These data also formed part of another study, on T cells in Graves' hyperthyroidism and ophthalmopathy. That publication notes: Patients aged 18 to 65 with hyperthyroidism were newly diagnosed, with duration under 2 months. Using the HTBI primer set, a first-round RT-PCR was run on the TCR CDR3.

This rearrangement joins TRBV7-9 to TRBJ1-5; D gene ambiguous. The starting material was peripheral blood mononuclear cells (PBMCs), obtained at new diagnosis, from a patient treated with antithyroid drugs. The sequence was collected from a woman in her thirties with Graves disease. CDR3: CASSLGTYSNQPQHF. In DNA, the CDR3 is TGTGCCAGCAGCTTAGGCACATATAGCAATCAGCCCCAGCATTTT. Full variable domain (rest looked up from reference TRBV7-9 and TRBJ1-5): DTGVSQNPRHKITKRGQNVTFRCDPISEHNRLYWYRQTLGQGPEFLTYFQNEAQLEKSRLLSDRFSAERPKGSFSTLEIQRTEQGDSAMYLCASSLGTYSNQPQHFGDGTRLSIL.